This TCR beta chain is drawn from a study of blood T cells in healthy people across ages. Remarks on this clonotype: Its antigen is still unknown.

Findings and caveats of the study: Reliance upon unsorted PBMCs precluded definitive naive versus antigen-experienced comparison. Roughly linear declines in TCR beta diversity per million T cells occurred with age.

Germline CDR1 is ENHRY and CDR2 is SYGVKD. The CDR3 sequence is 14 residues long. Trimming at V came to 8 bases and at J to 8 bases, leaving 6 bases not matched to a gene. A sample-barcoded 5' primer and a J-beta primer mix were used in a second PCR of roughly 6 to 11 cycles. TCRdb re-called the 5' RACE reads with MiXCR, one entry per CDR3 protein. The table has approximately 1.5 million distinct CDR3 sequences, about 35% seen once. The chain employs TRBV10-3 and TRBJ2-3, with TRBD2 matching over 14 bases. The sample comprised blood. The sequence was collected from a woman in her thirties in good health. DNA of the CDR3: TGTGCCATCTCGGGACTAGCGGGAGTGGGTACGCAGTATTTT. Its protein is CAISGLAGVGTQYF.